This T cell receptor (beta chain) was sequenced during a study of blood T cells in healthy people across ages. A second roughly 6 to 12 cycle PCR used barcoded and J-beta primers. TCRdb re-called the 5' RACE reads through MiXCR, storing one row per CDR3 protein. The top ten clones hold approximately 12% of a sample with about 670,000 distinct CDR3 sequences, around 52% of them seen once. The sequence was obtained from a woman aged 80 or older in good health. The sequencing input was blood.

The CDR3, as DNA: TGCAGCGTTGGAGGAGGGTGGAGCACAGATACGCAGTATTTT. This gives the protein CSVGGGWSTDTQYF. J is TRBJ2-3 and V is TRBV29-1, with D perhaps TRBD2 (6 bases). Per germline, CDR1 SQVTM and CDR2 ANQGSEA. The CDR3 totals 14 residues. V was shortened by 4 bases and J by 0 bases, with 11 bases between the two germline ends.